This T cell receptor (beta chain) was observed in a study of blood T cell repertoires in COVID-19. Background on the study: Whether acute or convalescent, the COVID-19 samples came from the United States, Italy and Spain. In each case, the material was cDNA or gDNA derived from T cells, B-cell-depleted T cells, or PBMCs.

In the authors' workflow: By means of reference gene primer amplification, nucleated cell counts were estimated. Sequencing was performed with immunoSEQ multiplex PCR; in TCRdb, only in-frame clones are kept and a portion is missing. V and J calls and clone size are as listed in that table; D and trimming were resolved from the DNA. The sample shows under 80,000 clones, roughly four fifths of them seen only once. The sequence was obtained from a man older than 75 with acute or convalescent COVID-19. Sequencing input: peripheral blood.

The chain's CDR3 is CASSFGDRAYEQYF. The CDR3 DNA sequence: TGTGCCAGCAGCTTCGGGGACAGGGCCTACGAGCAGTACTTC. The J gene is TRBJ2-7, the V gene TRBV5-5; 9 bases agree with TRBD1. The CDR3 is 14 residues long. Germline CDR1 reads SGHKS; CDR2 reads YYEKEE (reference sequence). The junction had 2 bases not matched to a gene; V was cut back by 2 bases and J by 2 bases.